This T cell receptor beta chain was sequenced during a study of blood T cell repertoires in COVID-19. Study-level information: Acute and convalescent COVID-19 specimens originated in the United States, Italy and Spain. In each case, the material was cDNA or gDNA derived from T cells, B-cell-depleted T cells, or PBMCs.

The V segment lost 6 bases and the J segment 7 bases; nucleotides outside the gene matches: 14. Per germline, CDR1 LNHDA and CDR2 SQIVND (reference sequence). This CDR3 has 15 residues. Authors' processing steps: Using reference gene primer amplification, nucleated cell counts were estimated. Method: immunoSEQ multiplex PCR; TCRdb's copy keeps in-frame clones and lacks some. That table gives V, J and clone size, and the DNA gave D and trimming. The profile covers 200,000 to 250,000 clones, with approximately 81% appearing a single time and approximately 4% taken by the ten largest. V and J are TRBV19 and TRBJ1-2, with 7 bases matching TRBD1. Sequences were obtained from peripheral blood. The clonotype originates from a woman of 80 years or more with acute or convalescent COVID-19. CDR3 sequence (DNA): TGTGCCAGTAGATCTAGGGACAGATTTAGGGCTGGCTACACCTTC. Translating gives CASRSRDRFRAGYTF.